Included here is one TCR beta chain sequence, with context. What it binds is unknown. The data are from a study of cytomegalovirus exposure and HLA in healthy donors. At the level of the study: The same platform was used for the 90 to 150 validation repertoires as for the approximately 730 first-cohort repertoires, as reported in a later analysis. Study findings and constraints: In the 130 or so validation repertoires, approximately 94% of cluster scores exceeded 0, per a later analysis. The study recorded 164 TCR beta chains that were cytomegalovirus-associated. Reportedly, diagnosis of cytomegalovirus status by the classifier showed high specificity and sensitivity.

Sequencing was performed with immunoSEQ multiplex PCR; in TCRdb, only in-frame clones are kept and a portion is missing. The data contain tens of thousands of clones, about 90% of them singletons. The CDR3 loop spans 17 amino acids. Germline V gene sequence: CDR1 SGHRS, CDR2 YFSETQ. The V and J ends lost 3 bases and 0 bases, in that order; junction bases with no gene match: 11. J is TRBJ1-1 and V is TRBV5-1, with 7 bases identical to TRBD1. This clonotype was obtained from a woman younger than 35 in good health and CMV-seropositive. Specimen: PBMCs. This CDR3 is CASSSRQGILMNTEAFF. The CDR3 nucleotides read TGCGCCAGCAGCTCCCGACAGGGAATCCTCATGAACACTGAAGCTTTCTTT.